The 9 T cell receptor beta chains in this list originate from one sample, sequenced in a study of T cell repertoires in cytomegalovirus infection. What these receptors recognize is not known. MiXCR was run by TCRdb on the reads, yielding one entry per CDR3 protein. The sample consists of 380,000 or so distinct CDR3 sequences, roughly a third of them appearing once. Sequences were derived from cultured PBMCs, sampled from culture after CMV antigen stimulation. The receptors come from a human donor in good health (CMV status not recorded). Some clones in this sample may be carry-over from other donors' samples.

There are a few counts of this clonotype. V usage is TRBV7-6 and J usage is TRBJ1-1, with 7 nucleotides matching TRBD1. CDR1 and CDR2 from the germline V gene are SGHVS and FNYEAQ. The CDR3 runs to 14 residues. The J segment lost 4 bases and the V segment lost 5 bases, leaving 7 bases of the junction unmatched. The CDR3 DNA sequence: TGTGCCAGCAGCCCGAGGCAGGGGGTCACTGAAGCTTTCTTT. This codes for CASSPRQGVTEAFF.

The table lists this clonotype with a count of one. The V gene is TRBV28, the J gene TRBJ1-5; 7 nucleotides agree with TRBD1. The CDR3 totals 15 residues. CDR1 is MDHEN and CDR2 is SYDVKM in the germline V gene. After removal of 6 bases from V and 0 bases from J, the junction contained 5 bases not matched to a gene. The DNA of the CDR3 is TGTGCCAGCAGCGAGGGGACAGTTAGCAATCAGCCCCAGCATTTT. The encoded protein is CASSEGTVSNQPQHF.

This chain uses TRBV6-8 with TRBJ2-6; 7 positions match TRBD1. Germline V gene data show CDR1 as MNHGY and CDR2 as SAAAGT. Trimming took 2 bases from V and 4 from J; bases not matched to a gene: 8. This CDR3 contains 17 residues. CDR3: CASSYAGTATGANVLTF. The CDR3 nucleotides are TGTGCCAGCAGTTACGCCGGGACAGCCACCGGGGCCAACGTCCTGACTTTC.

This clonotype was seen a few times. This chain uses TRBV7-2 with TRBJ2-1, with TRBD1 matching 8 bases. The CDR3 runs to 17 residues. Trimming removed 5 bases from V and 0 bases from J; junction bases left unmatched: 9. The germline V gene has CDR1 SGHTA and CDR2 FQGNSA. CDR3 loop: CASSVSTGTGSYNEQFF. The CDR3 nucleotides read TGTGCCAGCAGCGTGTCAACCGGGACAGGCTCCTACAATGAGCAGTTCTTC.

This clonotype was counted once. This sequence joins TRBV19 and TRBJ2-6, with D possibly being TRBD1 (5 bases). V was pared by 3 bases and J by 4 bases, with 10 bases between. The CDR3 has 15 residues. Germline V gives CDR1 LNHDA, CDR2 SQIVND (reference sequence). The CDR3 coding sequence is TGTGCCAGTAGTATCAGGGTTGCCGGGGCCAACGTCCTGACTTTC. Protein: CASSIRVAGANVLTF.

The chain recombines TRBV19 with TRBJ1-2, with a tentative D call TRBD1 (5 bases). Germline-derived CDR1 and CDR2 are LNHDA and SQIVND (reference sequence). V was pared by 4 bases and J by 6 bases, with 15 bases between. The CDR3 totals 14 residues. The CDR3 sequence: CASSKRQGGDGYTF. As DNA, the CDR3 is TGTGCCAGTAGTAAACGGCAGGGAGGCGATGGCTACACCTTC.

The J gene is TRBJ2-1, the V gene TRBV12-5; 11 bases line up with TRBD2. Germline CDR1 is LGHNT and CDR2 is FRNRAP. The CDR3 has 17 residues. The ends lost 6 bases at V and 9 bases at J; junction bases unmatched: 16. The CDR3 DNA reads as TGTGCTAGTGGCAAGACCCTCACTAGCGGGAGCCGAAGTGAGCAGTTCTTC. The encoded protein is CASGKTLTSGSRSEQFF.

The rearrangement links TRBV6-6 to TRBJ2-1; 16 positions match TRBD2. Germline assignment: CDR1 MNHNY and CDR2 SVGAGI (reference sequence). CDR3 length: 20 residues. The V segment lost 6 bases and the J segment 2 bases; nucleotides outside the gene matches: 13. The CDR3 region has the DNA TGTGCCAGCAGCCCTAACCCCGGGACTAGCGGGAGGGTACCCTACAATGAGCAGTTCTTC. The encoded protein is CASSPNPGTSGRVPYNEQFF.

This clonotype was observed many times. The CDR3 bases are TGTGCCAGCAGCCCAGGGGGGGAGGACACAGATACGCAGTATTTT. Amino acids: CASSPGGEDTDTQYF. The genes are TRBV7-6 and TRBJ2-3; D may be TRBD1 or TRBD2 (7 bases each). Germline V gives CDR1 SGHVS, CDR2 FNYEAQ. The CDR3 is made up of 15 amino acids. V gave up 5 bases and J gave up 2 bases, with 14 bases separating them.